These 10 T cell receptor beta chains were all obtained from the same sample, sequenced in a study of shared clonotypes between healthy human individuals. Some clones are missing from TCRdb's copy, which holds only in-frame ones; the method was immunoSEQ multiplex PCR. The sample consists of hundreds of thousands of clones, roughly 72% of them appearing once. Sequencing used PBMCs. Receptor source: a woman aged 40 to 50 in good health. Some clones in this sample may be carry-over from other donors' samples.

This chain links TRBV18 with TRBJ2-5; the D gene is possibly TRBD1 (6 bases). This CDR3 region has 15 residues. Trimming left V 3 bases short and J 2 bases short, with 13 bases between. The germline CDR1 and CDR2 sequences are KGHSH and LQKENI. CDR3 protein: CASSPRQDVQETQYF. The CDR3 bases are TGTGCCAGCTCACCCAGACAGGACGTTCAAGAGACCCAGTACTTC.

The chain joins TRBV19 to TRBJ1-3, with no clear D. Germline V gene lookup returns CDR1 LNHDA and CDR2 SQIVND (reference sequence). This CDR3 has 14 amino acids. V was shortened by 5 bases and J by 9 bases, with 17 bases between the two germline ends. The DNA of the CDR3 is TGTGCCAGTAGTCTCCGCTCAGGCCACCTCACCATATATTTT. This translates into CASSLRSGHLTIYF.

The V and J genes are TRBV4-2 and TRBJ2-3; either TRBD1 or TRBD2 may supply D (7 bases each). The CDR3 runs to 17 residues. Per germline, CDR1 LGHNA and CDR2 YNFKEQ. Trimming took 0 bases from V and 4 from J, leaving 17 bases between them. The CDR3 here is CASSQDRGRLAPDTQYF. The DNA for the CDR3 is TGTGCCAGCAGCCAAGATAGGGGGCGACTAGCCCCAGATACGCAGTATTTT.

The chain uses TRBV7-3 and TRBJ2-3, with D unclear. V lost 8 bases and J 6 bases, leaving 15 bases between the germline ends. Germline values: CDR1 SGHTA, CDR2 FQGTGA. The CDR3 totals 13 residues. CDR3 protein: CASGPGVRDTQYF. In nucleotides, the CDR3 is TGTGCCAGCGGCCCCGGCGTCAGGGATACGCAGTATTTT.

The chain has TRBV4-1 and TRBJ2-7; 7 bases match TRBD1. The V and J ends lost 0 bases and 2 bases, in that order; junction bases with no gene match: 13. From germline, CDR1 is MGHRA and CDR2 YSYEKL. CDR3 length: 18 amino acids. Written as DNA, the CDR3 is TGCGCCAGCAGCCAAGAGGGACAGATCTCGCGCAAAACCTACGAGCAGTACTTC. This encodes CASSQEGQISRKTYEQYF.

The chain uses TRBV6-4 and TRBJ2-2, with a possible D match to TRBD1 (5 bases). The CDR3 is 15 residues long. Looked up from germline, CDR1 is MRHNA and CDR2 is SNTAGT. The V end lost 7 bases, the J end lost 2 bases, and 14 bases lay between the germline ends. This CDR3 is CASKEGASNTGELFF. The CDR3 bases are TGTGCCAGCAAGGAAGGGGCCTCCAACACCGGGGAGCTGTTTTTT.

The chain uses TRBV15 and TRBJ2-7; D is perhaps TRBD1 or TRBD2 (5 bases each). Trimming took 5 bases from V and 2 from J, leaving 16 bases between them. This CDR3 comprises 15 residues. Germline lookup yields CDR1 LNHNV and CDR2 YYDKDF (reference sequence). The CDR3 DNA is TGTGCCACCAGCCCCCTGGGGACGACCACCTACGAGCAGTACTTC. Protein sequence: CATSPLGTTTYEQYF.

Remarks on this clone: Other DNA sequences in the sample encode the same CDR3. The chain recombines TRBV4-2 with TRBJ2-5; 10 bases line up with TRBD2. This CDR3 has 14 amino acids. The germline V gene has CDR1 LGHNA and CDR2 YNFKEQ. V was pared by 1 base and J by 4 bases, with 0 bases of the junction left unmatched. The CDR3 DNA reads as TGTGCCAGCAGCCAAGTAGCGGGAGGAGAGACCCAGTACTTC. Its translation: CASSQVAGGETQYF.

The chain is built from TRBV5-6 and TRBJ2-2; no clear D. This CDR3 comprises 14 residues. Germline CDR1 reads SGHDT; CDR2 reads YYEEEE. Trimming took off 2 bases at V and 2 bases at J, with 7 bases between the two ends. The chain's CDR3 is CASSLDTNTGELFF. For the CDR3, the DNA is TGTGCCAGCAGCTTAGACACAAACACCGGGGAGCTGTTTTTT. Full variable domain (missing parts from reference TRBV5-6 and TRBJ2-2): DAGVTQSPTHLIKTRGQQVTLRCSPKSGHDTVSWYQQALGQGPQFIFQYYEEEERQRGNFPDRFSGHQFPNYSSELNVNALLLGDSALYLCASSLDTNTGELFFGEGSRLTVL.

The rearrangement links TRBV27 to TRBJ2-3; D may be TRBD1 or TRBD2 (6 bases each). Looked up from germline, CDR1 is MNHEY and CDR2 is SMNVEV (reference sequence). The CDR3 spans 14 residues. Deletions cut 6 bases from V and 1 base from J, with 11 bases between. The CDR3: CASSTGAGTDTQYF. As DNA, the CDR3 is TGTGCCAGCAGCACGGGGGCGGGCACAGATACGCAGTATTTT.